Listed here are 20 T cell receptor beta chains from one sample, sequenced in a study of blood T cell repertoires in COVID-19. Produced via immunoSEQ multiplex PCR; TCRdb's table is partial and in-frame only. The sample consists of about 170,000 clones, 75% to 90% of them appearing once. Sequencing input: PBMCs or T cells enriched from blood (not recorded which). The receptors were sampled from a woman aged 50 to 60 who had recovered from COVID-19.

The chain couples TRBV7-3 to TRBJ1-1, with D tentatively TRBD1 (5 bases). The CDR3 loop spans 13 amino acids. Germline loops: CDR1 SGHTA, CDR2 FQGTGA. V was trimmed by 5 bases and J by 4 bases, leaving 11 bases between them. CDR3 region: CASSPTGGTEAFF. The CDR3 DNA reads TGTGCCAGCAGCCCTACAGGTGGCACTGAAGCTTTCTTT.

The rearrangement joins TRBV9 to TRBJ2-5, with 10 bases identical to TRBD2. Looked up from germline, CDR1 is SGDLS and CDR2 is YYNGEE. The CDR3 runs 15 residues. With V trimmed by 3 bases and J by 5 bases, 7 bases remained unmatched. CDR3 sequence reads: CASSASLAGDETQYF. The CDR3 DNA reads TGTGCCAGCAGCGCCTCTCTAGCGGGGGACGAGACCCAGTACTTC.

This clone was recorded once. V and J are TRBV29-1 and TRBJ1-2, with TRBD1 matching 9 bases. Unmatched junction bases numbered 13, after V lost 6 bases and J lost 5 bases. The CDR3 runs 15 residues. CDR1 and CDR2 from the germline V gene are SQVTM and ANQGSEA. CDR3 amino acids: CSVEGGLGTGYGYTF. In DNA, the CDR3 is TGCAGCGTGGAGGGGGGTCTCGGGACAGGGTATGGCTACACCTTC.

The rearrangement links TRBV25-1 to TRBJ1-1; 7 bases are a match to TRBD1. CDR1 is MGHDK, CDR2 SYGVNS, per germline. This CDR3 has 16 amino acids. J was trimmed by 1 base and V by 4 bases; bases with no gene match: 9. CDR3 residues: CASSVSTGKRNTEAFF. The CDR3, as DNA: TGTGCCAGCAGTGTTTCGACAGGGAAAAGGAACACTGAAGCTTTCTTT.

V is TRBV10-2 and J is TRBJ1-2; 8 bases are a match to TRBD1. There are 17 residues in the CDR3. Germline-derived CDR1 and CDR2 are WSHSY and SAAADI. Germline trimming cut 2 bases from V and 6 bases from J; bases unmatched to any gene: 14. The CDR3 bases are TGCGCCAGCAGTGAGAACCCCGGGACAGGCGATCTACATGGCTACACCTTC. Translated, it gives CASSENPGTGDLHGYTF.

The chain is built from TRBV5-1 and TRBJ1-1; D is perhaps TRBD1 (6 bases). Germline CDR1 is SGHRS and CDR2 is YFSETQ. This CDR3 is built from 12 residues. V lost 7 bases to trimming and J lost 5 bases, with 12 bases between them. Here the CDR3 reads CASRQGSTEAFF. In DNA, the CDR3 is TGCGCCAGCCGGCAGGGGTCAACTGAAGCTTTCTTT. Full variable domain (outside the CDR3, taken from reference TRBV5-1 and TRBJ1-1): KAGVTQTPRYLIKTRGQQVTLSCSPISGHRSVSWYQQTPGQGLQFLFEYFSETQRNKGNFPGRFSGRQFSNSRSEMNVSTLELGDSALYLCASRQGSTEAFFGQGTRLTVV.

This chain connects TRBV7-6 to TRBJ1-1; TRBD1 agrees at 8 bases. Germline V lookup: CDR1 SGHVS, CDR2 FNYEAQ. The CDR3 is 15 residues long. V shed 4 bases and J 3 bases; nucleotides not matched to a gene: 7. The CDR3 sequence is CASSSGRGLDTEAFF. In DNA form, the CDR3 reads TGTGCCAGCAGCTCGGGCAGGGGGCTGGACACTGAAGCTTTCTTT.

This clone was seen many times. Distinct nucleotide sequences in the sample also encode this CDR3. The gene calls are TRBV29-1 and TRBJ1-5; TRBD1 is a possible D gene (5 bases). Trimming left V 1 base short and J 7 bases short, with 14 bases between. Germline V gene sequence: CDR1 SQVTM, CDR2 ANQGSEA. The CDR3 sequence is 14 residues long. The CDR3 here is CSVEVGGGGQPQHF. CDR3 nucleotides: TGCAGCGTTGAAGTTGGCGGGGGAGGCCAGCCCCAGCATTTT.

V gene TRBV19 combines with J gene TRBJ1-5, with D tentatively TRBD1 (6 bases). This CDR3 spans 15 amino acids. Per the germline V gene, CDR1 is LNHDA and CDR2 is SQIVND (reference sequence). V was cut by 5 bases and J by 7 bases, with 18 bases left in between. This chain's CDR3 is CASSAPTGSGQPQHF. The CDR3 nucleotides are TGTGCCAGTAGTGCTCCCACAGGGTCAGGACAGCCCCAGCATTTT.

This clone was found a few times. The rearrangement joins TRBV6-5 to TRBJ1-5; D remains ambiguous. CDR1 and CDR2 (germline): MNHEY, SVGAGI. The V gene lost 0 bases and the J gene lost 1 base, with 7 bases spanning the gap. The CDR3 is 15 residues long. The CDR3 DNA follows: TGTGCCAGCAGTTACTCCCAGAGGAGCAATCAGCCCCAGCATTTT. Protein: CASSYSQRSNQPQHF.

The chain links TRBV19 to TRBJ1-1; TRBD1 agrees at 7 bases. V trimming: 5 bases; J trimming: 1 base; junction bases outside the gene matches: 4. CDR3 length: 14 residues. Germline-derived CDR1 and CDR2 are LNHDA and SQIVND (reference sequence). CDR3 protein: CASSWGQTNTEAFF. CDR3 in DNA: TGTGCCAGTAGTTGGGGACAGACGAACACTGAAGCTTTCTTT.

The gene calls are TRBV3-1 (or the pseudogene TRBV3-2) and TRBJ2-3, with TRBD2 as a possible D gene (6 bases). There are 17 residues in the CDR3. The germline V gene encodes CDR1 LGHDT and CDR2 YNNKEL (reference sequence). Trimming shortened V by 7 bases and J by 2 bases, and 22 bases separated the two germline ends. The CDR3 region is CASTSRRGGSFTDTQYF. As DNA, the CDR3 is TGTGCCAGCACCTCAAGGAGGGGCGGCAGCTTCACAGATACGCAGTATTTT.

CDR3 in amino acids: CASSSDRAWSTEAFF. CDR3 DNA sequence: TGTGCCAGCAGCTCGGACAGGGCTTGGAGCACTGAAGCTTTCTTT. This chain connects TRBV11-2 to TRBJ1-1, with 8 nucleotides matching TRBD1. Trimming at V came to 4 bases and at J to 4 bases, leaving 8 bases not matched to a gene. There are 15 residues in the CDR3. Germline CDR1 and CDR2: SGHAT and FQNNGV.

The rearrangement links TRBV5-6 to TRBJ2-7; D remains ambiguous. The V gene's germline CDR1 is SGHDT and CDR2 YYEEEE. Trimming pared 6 bases from V and 0 bases from J, leaving 10 bases between. This CDR3 is built from 13 residues. DNA of the CDR3: TGTGCCAGCAAGGAGACGAGCTCCTACGAGCAGTACGTC. The encoded protein is CASKETSSYEQYV.

This clone was seen more than once but under ten times. This chain links TRBV5-8 with TRBJ2-3, with D possibly TRBD1 on 5 matching bases. The CDR3 totals 15 residues. V was pared by 2 bases and J by 2 bases, with 12 bases between. The germline V gene encodes CDR1 SGHTS and CDR2 YDEGEE. The CDR3 protein is CASSFRGLYTDTQYF. CDR3 coding DNA: TGTGCCAGCAGCTTTAGGGGTCTCTACACAGATACGCAGTATTTT.

This clone is a singleton in its sample. This rearrangement joins TRBV21-1 to TRBJ2-7; the tabulated D call, TRBD1, remains unverified against the DNA. TRBV21-1 is a pseudogene locus. The CDR3 length is 16 residues. CDR3: CASSQGQGTSSYEQYV. The DNA for the CDR3 is TGTGCCAGCAGCCAAGGCCAGGGGACAAGCTCCTACGAGCAGTACGTC.

The rearrangement joins TRBV3-1 (or the pseudogene TRBV3-2) to TRBJ2-1, with D unclear. V lost 1 base to trimming and J lost 3 bases, with 10 bases between them. CDR3 length: 15 residues. The V gene's germline CDR1 is LGHDT and CDR2 YNNKEL (reference sequence). Written as DNA, the CDR3 is TGTGCCAGCAGCCAAGCCCTCGCGTTCTACAATGAGCAGTTCTTC. Its protein is CASSQALAFYNEQFF.

The DNA of the CDR3 is TGTGCCAGCAGCCTTCGCGGTGGGGCGGGAGCATCAAACGAGCAGTACGTC. Translating it yields CASSLRGGAGASNEQYV. The chain is built from TRBV7-8 and TRBJ2-7; 7 bases align to TRBD2. There are 17 residues in the CDR3. With V trimmed by 5 bases and J by 5 bases, 18 bases remained unmatched. Germline V gene sequence: CDR1 SGHVS, CDR2 FQNEAQ.

The chain couples TRBV11-3 to TRBJ2-5; D possibly corresponds to TRBD2 (6 bases). Germline values: CDR1 SGHNT, CDR2 YENEEA. V lost 4 bases, J lost 3 bases, and 15 bases lay in between. The CDR3 totals 15 residues. The CDR3 reads CASSSRGSGKETQYF. CDR3 coding DNA: TGTGCCAGCAGCTCCCGGGGTAGCGGAAAAGAGACCCAGTACTTC.

The chain combines TRBV30 with TRBJ2-4, with 12 bases lining up with TRBD1. Germline-derived CDR1 and CDR2 are GTSNPN and SVGIG (reference sequence). The trim removed 4 bases at V and 1 base at J, leaving 5 bases unmatched. The length of the CDR3 is 16 residues. The CDR3 region is CAWKGQGARAKNIQYF. The CDR3 coding sequence is TGTGCCTGGAAGGGACAGGGGGCGCGGGCCAAAAACATTCAGTACTTC.